This TCR beta chain was documented in a study of Graves' ophthalmopathy and Graves' hyperthyroidism. At the level of the study: At the time of initial diagnosis and before any treatment, peripheral blood was collected.

The study, taken as a whole, reports: Most expanded clonotypes in thyroid above 0.001 frequency also showed up in blood.

The CDR3 has 14 amino acids. Trimming took off 6 bases at V and 3 bases at J, with 17 bases between the two ends. CDR1 is DFQATT, CDR2 SNEGSKA, per germline (reference sequence). This clonotype has a count of ten or more. Its antigen is still unknown. The authors used Ficoll-Paque density gradient centrifugation to separate PBMCs. The input was around 10 ml of fresh peripheral blood. The authors amplified TCR beta CDR3 regions from RNA transcripts. HTBI-primed first-round RT-PCR preceded second-round multiplex PCR. TCRdb re-analysed the multiplex PCR reads in MiXCR, keeping a single row per CDR3 protein. The table records a few hundred thousand distinct CDR3 sequences, 15% to 20% of them present only once.

The sequenced sample consisted of peripheral blood. The receptor comes from an adult man with Graves' ophthalmopathy. The chain links TRBV20-1 to TRBJ1-1; D uncertain. CDR3 DNA: TGCAGTGCGCTTGTTTTCGGTCAAGACACTGAAGCTTTCTTT. Encoded protein: CSALVFGQDTEAFF.